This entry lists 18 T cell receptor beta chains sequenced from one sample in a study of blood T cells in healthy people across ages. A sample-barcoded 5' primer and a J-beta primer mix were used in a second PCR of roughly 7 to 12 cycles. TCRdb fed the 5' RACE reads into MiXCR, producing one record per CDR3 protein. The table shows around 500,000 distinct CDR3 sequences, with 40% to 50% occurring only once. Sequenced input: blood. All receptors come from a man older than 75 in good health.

The CDR3 reads CSVDRGQMNTEAFF. CDR3 DNA: TGCAGCGTTGATCGCGGACAGATGAACACTGAAGCTTTCTTT. The chain joins TRBV29-1 to TRBJ1-1; D possibly corresponds to TRBD1 (6 bases). Germline CDR1 SQVTM, CDR2 ANQGSEA. CDR3 length: 14 amino acids. The V end was cut by 3 bases, the J end by 0 bases, with 11 bases between.

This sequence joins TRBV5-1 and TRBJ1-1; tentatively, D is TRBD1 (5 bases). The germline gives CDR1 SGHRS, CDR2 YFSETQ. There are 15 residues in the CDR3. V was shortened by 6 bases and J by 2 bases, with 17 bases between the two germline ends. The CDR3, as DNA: TGCGCCAGCACCATGGACAAGGCCCTTAACACTGAAGCTTTCTTT. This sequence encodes CASTMDKALNTEAFF.

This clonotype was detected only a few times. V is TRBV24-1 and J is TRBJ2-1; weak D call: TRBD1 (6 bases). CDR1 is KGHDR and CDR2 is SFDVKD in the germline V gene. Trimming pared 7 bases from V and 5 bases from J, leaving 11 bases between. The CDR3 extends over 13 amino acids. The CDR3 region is CATRGHANNEQFF. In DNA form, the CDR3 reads TGTGCCACCAGGGGACACGCGAACAATGAGCAGTTCTTC.

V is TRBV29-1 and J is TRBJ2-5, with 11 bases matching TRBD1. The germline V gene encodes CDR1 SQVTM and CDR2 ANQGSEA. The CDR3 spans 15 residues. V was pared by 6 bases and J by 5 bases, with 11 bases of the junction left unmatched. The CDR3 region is CSVPGTGGYGETQYF. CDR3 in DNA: TGCAGCGTGCCTGGGACAGGGGGTTATGGGGAGACCCAGTACTTC.

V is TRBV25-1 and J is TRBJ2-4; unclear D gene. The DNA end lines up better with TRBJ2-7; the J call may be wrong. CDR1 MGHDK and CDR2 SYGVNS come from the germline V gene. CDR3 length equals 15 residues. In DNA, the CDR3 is TGTGCCAGCAGTAGGTCCCAGACCCTTTCCTACGAGCAGTACTTC. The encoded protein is CASSRSQTLSYEQYF.

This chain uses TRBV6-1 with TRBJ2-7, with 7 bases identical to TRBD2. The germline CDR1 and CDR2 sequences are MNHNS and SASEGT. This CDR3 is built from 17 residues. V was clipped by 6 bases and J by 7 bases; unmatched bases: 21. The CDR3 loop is CASSTRQWLAVSNEQYF. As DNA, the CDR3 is TGTGCCAGCAGCACCCGGCAATGGCTAGCGGTTTCCAATGAGCAGTACTTC.

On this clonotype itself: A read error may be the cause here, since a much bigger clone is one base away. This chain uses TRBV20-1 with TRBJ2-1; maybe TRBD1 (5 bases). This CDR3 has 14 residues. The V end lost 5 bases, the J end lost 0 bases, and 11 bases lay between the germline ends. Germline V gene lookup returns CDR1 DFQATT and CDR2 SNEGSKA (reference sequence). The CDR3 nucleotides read TGCAGTGCTGGGGCCTCCGGCTCCTACAATGAGCAGTTCTTC. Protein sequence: CSAGASGSYNEQFF.

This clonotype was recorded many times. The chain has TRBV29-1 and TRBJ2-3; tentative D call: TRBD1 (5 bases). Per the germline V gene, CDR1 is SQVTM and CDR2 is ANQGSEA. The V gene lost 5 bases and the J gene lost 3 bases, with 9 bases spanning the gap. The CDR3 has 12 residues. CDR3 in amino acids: CSVRGATDTQYF. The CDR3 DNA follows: TGCAGCGTTCGTGGGGCTACAGATACGCAGTATTTT.

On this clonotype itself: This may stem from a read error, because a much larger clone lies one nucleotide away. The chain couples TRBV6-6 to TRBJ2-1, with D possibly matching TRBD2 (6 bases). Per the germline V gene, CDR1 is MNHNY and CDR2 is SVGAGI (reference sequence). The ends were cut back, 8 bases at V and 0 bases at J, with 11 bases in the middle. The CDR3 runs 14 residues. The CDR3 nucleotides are TGTGCCAGCGGGGGGACGAACTCCTACAATGAGCAGTTCTTC. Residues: CASGGTNSYNEQFF.

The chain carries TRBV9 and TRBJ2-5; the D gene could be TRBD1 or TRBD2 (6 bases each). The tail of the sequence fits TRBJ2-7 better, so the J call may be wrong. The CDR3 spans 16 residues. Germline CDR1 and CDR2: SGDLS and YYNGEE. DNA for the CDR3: TGTGCCAGCAGCGTAGTGGCCGGGGGCGAACTATACGAGCAGTACTTC. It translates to CASSVVAGGELYEQYF.

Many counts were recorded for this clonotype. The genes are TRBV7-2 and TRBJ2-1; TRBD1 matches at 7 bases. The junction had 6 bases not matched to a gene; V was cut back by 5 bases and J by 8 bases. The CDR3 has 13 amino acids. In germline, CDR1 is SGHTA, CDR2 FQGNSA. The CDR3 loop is CASSQNRGDEQFF. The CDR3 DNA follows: TGTGCCAGCAGCCAGAACAGGGGAGATGAGCAGTTCTTC.

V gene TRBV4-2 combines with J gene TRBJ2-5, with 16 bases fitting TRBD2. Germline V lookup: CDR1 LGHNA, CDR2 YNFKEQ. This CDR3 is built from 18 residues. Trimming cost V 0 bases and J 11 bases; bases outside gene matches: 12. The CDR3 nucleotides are TGTGCCAGCAGCCAAGAAACGGGACTAGCGGGAGGGAGGGATGAGCAGTACTTC. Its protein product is CASSQETGLAGGRDEQYF.

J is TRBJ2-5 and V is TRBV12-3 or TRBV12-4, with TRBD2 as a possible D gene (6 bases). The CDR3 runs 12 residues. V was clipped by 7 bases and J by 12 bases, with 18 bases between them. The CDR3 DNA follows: TGTGCCAGCACCACTCGGGCGGGGAATGAGTACTTC. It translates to CASTTRAGNEYF.

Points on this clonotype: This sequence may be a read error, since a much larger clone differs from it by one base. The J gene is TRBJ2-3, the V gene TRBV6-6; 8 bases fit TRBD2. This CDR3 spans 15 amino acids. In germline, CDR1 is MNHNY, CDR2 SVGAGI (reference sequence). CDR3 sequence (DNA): TGTGTCAGCAGCCACGGGAGGGCCGGCACAGATACGCAGTATTTT. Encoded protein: CVSSHGRAGTDTQYF.

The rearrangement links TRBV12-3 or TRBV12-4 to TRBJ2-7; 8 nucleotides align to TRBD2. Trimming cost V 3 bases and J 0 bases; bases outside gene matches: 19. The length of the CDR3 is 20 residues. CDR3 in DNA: TGTGCCAGCAGTTTGCTGAGTAGTGGCGGGGGGTACCTCAGCTCCTACGAGCAGTACTTC. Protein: CASSLLSSGGGYLSSYEQYF.

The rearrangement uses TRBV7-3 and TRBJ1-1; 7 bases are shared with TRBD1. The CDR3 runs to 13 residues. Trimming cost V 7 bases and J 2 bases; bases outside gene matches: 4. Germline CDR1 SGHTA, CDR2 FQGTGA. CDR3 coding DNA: TGTGCCAGCATAGGGGGCTTTAACACTGAAGCTTTCTTT. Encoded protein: CASIGGFNTEAFF.

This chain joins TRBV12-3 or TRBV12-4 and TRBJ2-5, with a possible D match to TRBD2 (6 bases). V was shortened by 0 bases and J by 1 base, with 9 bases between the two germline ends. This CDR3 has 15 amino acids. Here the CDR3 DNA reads TGTGCCAGCAGTTTAGCGGGAGGAGTCCAAGAGACCCAGTACTTC. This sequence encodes CASSLAGGVQETQYF.

The CDR3 sequence: CASSLEGAGYGYTF. CDR3 DNA sequence: TGTGCCAGCAGCTTGGAGGGGGCAGGCTATGGCTACACCTTC. The chain links TRBV5-6 to TRBJ1-2; 7 bases match TRBD1. The CDR3 spans 14 residues. Germline CDR1 SGHDT, CDR2 YYEEEE. Trimming removed 0 bases from V and 4 bases from J; junction bases left unmatched: 3.